The clone carrying this TCR beta chain appeared many times. Its antigen is unknown. From the multiplex PCR reads, TCRdb called clonotypes with MiXCR, one entry per CDR3 protein. The table records 45,000 to 65,000 distinct CDR3 sequences, about 40% of them present only once. The sample originates from a study of breast tumors, draining lymph nodes, adjacent tissues. Study results and caveats: Tumor repertoires ranked between lymph nodes and nontumor tissue in diversity, with V and J gene preferences.

Trimming took 6 bases from V and 3 from J; bases not matched to a gene: 14. The germline V gene has CDR1 LNHDA and CDR2 SQIVND (reference sequence). The CDR3 length is 17 residues. This chain uses TRBV19 with TRBJ2-7; TRBD2 matches at 10 bases. The sequenced sample consisted of breast tumor tissue. The clonotype was recovered from a female donor with breast cancer. Some clones in this sample may be carry-over from other donors' samples. The CDR3 protein is CASRVTGLAETFYEQYF. The CDR3 coding sequence is TGTGCCAGTAGGGTCACAGGACTAGCGGAAACCTTCTACGAGCAGTACTTC.